The source of this TCR beta chain is a study of Ad26.COV2.S vaccination and SARS-CoV-2 variants. Specified treatment: some 20 received Ad26.COV2.S at low or high dose, single or two shots; about 5 received placebo; per-sample allocation not given. After the first vaccine or placebo injection, samples were drawn on day 63. Expression of Wuhan-strain SARS-CoV-2 spike came from the Ad26 vector that formed the vaccine. TCRdb's table, derived via immunoSEQ multiplex PCR, lists solely in-frame clones and lacks some. Found here are about 420,000 clones, over 75% of them singletons; the top ten hold 3.6%. V was trimmed by 8 bases and J by 2 bases, leaving 8 bases between them. CDR1 is MNHEY and CDR2 is SVGAGI in the germline V gene. The CDR3 is 12 amino acids.

This clonotype was sampled from a person aged 18-65 years who received the Ad26.COV2.S COVID-19 vaccine or a placebo. The sample was peripheral blood, taken in a trial of Ad26.COV2.S vaccine versus placebo. The J gene is TRBJ2-3, the V gene TRBV6-5; D is ambiguous. CDR3 region: CASARDTDTQYF. The DNA for the CDR3 is TGTGCCAGCGCCCGAGACACAGATACGCAGTATTTT.